The 5 T cell receptor beta chains below were found in one sample sequenced in a study of OX40 agonist ivuxolimab in advanced cancers. Some clones are missing from TCRdb's copy, which holds only in-frame ones; the method was immunoSEQ multiplex PCR. The sample contains fewer than 90,000 clones, approximately 86% of which appear only once. The sequencing used CD4+ or CD8+ T cells sorted from blood, collected in a trial of the OX40 agonist ivuxolimab. The receptor set was obtained from an adult with an advanced solid tumor such as melanoma, head and neck, liver or kidney cancer.

Remarks on this clone: Additional DNA sequences in this sample encode the identical CDR3. V gene TRBV15 combines with J gene TRBJ2-7; 9 bases align to TRBD1. This CDR3 contains 19 residues. Trimming cost V 5 bases and J 3 bases; bases outside gene matches: 20. CDR1 is LNHNV, CDR2 YYDKDF, per germline (reference sequence). The chain's CDR3 is CATSERHRIGDRVVYEQYF. The CDR3 region has the DNA TGTGCCACCAGCGAAAGGCACAGAATCGGGGACAGGGTGGTCTACGAGCAGTACTTC.

The rearrangement links TRBV5-8 to TRBJ2-5, with D maybe TRBD1 (5 bases). CDR3 length equals 15 residues. Trimming left V 6 bases short and J 3 bases short, with 18 bases between. The germline CDR1 and CDR2 sequences are SGHTS and YDEGEE. CDR3 amino acids: CASIPGVTAEETQYF. The CDR3 bases are TGTGCCAGCATCCCAGGAGTGACAGCAGAAGAGACCCAGTACTTC.

The rearrangement joins TRBV30 to TRBJ2-1; the D is unclear. The CDR3 length is 13 residues. V was cut by 0 bases and J by 7 bases, with 10 bases left in between. Germline CDR1 reads GTSNPN; CDR2 reads SVGIG (reference sequence). The CDR3 is CAWSVNGPNEQFF. DNA of the CDR3: TGTGCCTGGAGTGTCAACGGACCAAATGAGCAGTTCTTC. Complete variable domain (other parts from reference TRBV30 and TRBJ2-1): SQTIHQWPATLVQPVGSPLSLECTVEGTSNPNLYWYRQAAGRGLQLLFYSVGIGQISSEVPQNLSASRPQDRQFILSSKKLLLSDSGFYLCAWSVNGPNEQFFGPGTRLTVL.

The V gene is TRBV12-5, the J gene TRBJ1-4; perhaps TRBD1 as D (6 bases). CDR3 length equals 14 residues. Looked up from germline, CDR1 is LGHNT and CDR2 is FRNRAP. V lost 6 bases and J 0 bases, leaving 8 bases between the germline ends. CDR3 sequence reads: CASGPGATNEKLFF. In DNA form, the CDR3 reads TGTGCTAGTGGGCCAGGGGCAACTAATGAAAAACTGTTTTTT.

This sequence joins TRBV19 and TRBJ1-5; D uncertain. The germline gives CDR1 LNHDA, CDR2 SQIVND (reference sequence). CDR3 length: 17 residues. The V end was cut by 3 bases, the J end by 2 bases, with 17 bases between. The CDR3 DNA sequence: TGTGCCAGTAGTATGGATGGGCTGGAGAGGCGCAATCAGCCCCAGCATTTT. The encoded protein is CASSMDGLERRNQPQHF. Complete variable domain (other parts from reference TRBV19 and TRBJ1-5): DGGITQSPKYLFRKEGQNVTLSCEQNLNHDAMYWYRQDPGQGLRLIYYSQIVNDFQKGDIAEGYSVSREKKESFPLTVTSAQKNPTAFYLCASSMDGLERRNQPQHFGDGTRLSIL.